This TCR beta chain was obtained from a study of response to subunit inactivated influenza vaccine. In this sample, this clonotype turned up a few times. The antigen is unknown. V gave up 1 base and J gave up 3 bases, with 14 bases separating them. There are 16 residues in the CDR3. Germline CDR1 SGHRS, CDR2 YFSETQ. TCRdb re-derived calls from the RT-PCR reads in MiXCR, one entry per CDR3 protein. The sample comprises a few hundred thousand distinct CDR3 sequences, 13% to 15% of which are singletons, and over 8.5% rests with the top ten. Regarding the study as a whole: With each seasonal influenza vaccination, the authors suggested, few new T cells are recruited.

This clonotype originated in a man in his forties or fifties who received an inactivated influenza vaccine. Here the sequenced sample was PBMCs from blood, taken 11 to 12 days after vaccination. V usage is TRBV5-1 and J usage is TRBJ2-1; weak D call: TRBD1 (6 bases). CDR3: CASSLRSGALYNEQFF. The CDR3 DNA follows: TGCGCCAGCAGCTTGAGGTCAGGGGCGCTCTACAATGAGCAGTTCTTC.